This T cell receptor (beta chain) was recorded in a study of cytomegalovirus exposure and HLA in healthy donors. Study-wide findings and caveats: Highly shared sequence variants in one cluster were likely a sequencing artifact.

Comment on this clone: Its antigen is undetermined.

60 Vbeta and 13 Jbeta primers were used in PCR. The assay was immunoSEQ multiplex PCR, and TCRdb's table has in-frame clones only and misses some. The sample includes more than 70,000 clones, roughly 73% of them seen just once. There are 14 residues in the CDR3. CDR1 and CDR2 (germline): SGHVS, FNYEAQ. V was cut by 5 bases and J by 5 bases, with 16 bases left in between. Donors had nominal health at sampling but likely had unrecorded immune exposures. What was sequenced was PBMCs. The receptor comes from a boy aged 5-17 years in good health and CMV-seronegative. The chain is built from TRBV7-6 and TRBJ2-7; weak D call: TRBD1 (6 bases). Here the CDR3 reads CASSQGPPAHEQYF. CDR3 coding DNA: TGTGCCAGCAGCCAGGGGCCTCCAGCCCACGAGCAGTACTTC.